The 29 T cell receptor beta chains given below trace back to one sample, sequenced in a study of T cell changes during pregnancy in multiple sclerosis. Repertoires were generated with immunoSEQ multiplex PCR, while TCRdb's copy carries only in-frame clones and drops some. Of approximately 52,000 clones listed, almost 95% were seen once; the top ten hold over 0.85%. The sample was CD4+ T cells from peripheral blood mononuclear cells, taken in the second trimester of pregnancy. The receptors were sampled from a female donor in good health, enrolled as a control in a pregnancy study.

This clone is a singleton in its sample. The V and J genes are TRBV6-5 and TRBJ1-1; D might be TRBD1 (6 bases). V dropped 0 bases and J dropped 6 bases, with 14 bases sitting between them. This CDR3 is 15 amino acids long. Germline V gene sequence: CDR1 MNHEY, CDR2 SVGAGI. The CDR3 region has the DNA TGTGCCAGCAGTTACTCGAGTACAGGGCTAGCTGAAGCTTTCTTT. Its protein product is CASSYSSTGLAEAFF.

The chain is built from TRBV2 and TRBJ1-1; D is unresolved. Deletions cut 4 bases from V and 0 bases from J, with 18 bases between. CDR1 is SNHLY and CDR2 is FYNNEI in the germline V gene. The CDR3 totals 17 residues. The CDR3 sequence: CASSVGGSGTMNTEAFF. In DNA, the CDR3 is TGTGCCAGCAGTGTTGGAGGTTCGGGTACTATGAACACTGAAGCTTTCTTT.

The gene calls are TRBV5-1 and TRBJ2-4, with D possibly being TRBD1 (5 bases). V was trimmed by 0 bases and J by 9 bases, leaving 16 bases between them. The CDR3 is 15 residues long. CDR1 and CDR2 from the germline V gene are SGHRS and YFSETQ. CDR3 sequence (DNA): TGCGCCAGCAGCTTGGATATAGGGGCCTTGGGCATTCAGTACTTC. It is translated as CASSLDIGALGIQYF.

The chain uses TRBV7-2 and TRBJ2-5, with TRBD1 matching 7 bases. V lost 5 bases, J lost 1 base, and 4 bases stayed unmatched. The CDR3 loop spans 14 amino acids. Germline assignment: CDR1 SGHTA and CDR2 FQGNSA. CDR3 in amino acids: CASSPTGTQETQYF. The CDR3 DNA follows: TGTGCCAGCAGCCCGACAGGGACCCAAGAGACCCAGTACTTC.

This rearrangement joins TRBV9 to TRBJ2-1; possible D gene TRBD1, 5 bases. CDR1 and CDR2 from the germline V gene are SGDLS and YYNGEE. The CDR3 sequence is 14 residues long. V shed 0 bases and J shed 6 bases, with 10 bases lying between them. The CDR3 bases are TGTGCCAGCAGCGTAGCAGGGCCGACCAATGAGCAGTTCTTC. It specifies CASSVAGPTNEQFF.

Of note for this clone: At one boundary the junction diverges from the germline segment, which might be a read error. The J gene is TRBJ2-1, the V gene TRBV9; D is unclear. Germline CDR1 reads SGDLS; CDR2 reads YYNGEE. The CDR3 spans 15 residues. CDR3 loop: CASSVDFPSYNEQFF. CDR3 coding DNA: TGTGCCAGCAGTGTAGACTTCCCCTCCTACAATGAGCAGTTCTTC.

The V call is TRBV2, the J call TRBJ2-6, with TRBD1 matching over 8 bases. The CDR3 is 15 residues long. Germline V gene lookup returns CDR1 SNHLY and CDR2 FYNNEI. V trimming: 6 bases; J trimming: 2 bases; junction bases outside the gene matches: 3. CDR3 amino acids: CASSVQGAGANVLTF. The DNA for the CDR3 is TGTGCCAGCAGCGTACAGGGGGCTGGGGCCAACGTCCTGACTTTC.

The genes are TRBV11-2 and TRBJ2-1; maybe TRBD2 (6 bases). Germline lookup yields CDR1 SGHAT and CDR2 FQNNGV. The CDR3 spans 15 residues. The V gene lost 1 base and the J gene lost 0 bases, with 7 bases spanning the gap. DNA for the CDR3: TGTGCCAGCAGCTTAGGGCGGGACTCCTACAATGAGCAGTTCTTC. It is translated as CASSLGRDSYNEQFF.

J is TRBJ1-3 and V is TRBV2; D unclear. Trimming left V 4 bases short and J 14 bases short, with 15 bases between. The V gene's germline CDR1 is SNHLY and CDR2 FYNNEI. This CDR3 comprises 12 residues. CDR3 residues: CASSGAGATLYF. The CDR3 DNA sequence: TGTGCCAGCAGTGGAGCGGGAGCCACTTTATATTTT.

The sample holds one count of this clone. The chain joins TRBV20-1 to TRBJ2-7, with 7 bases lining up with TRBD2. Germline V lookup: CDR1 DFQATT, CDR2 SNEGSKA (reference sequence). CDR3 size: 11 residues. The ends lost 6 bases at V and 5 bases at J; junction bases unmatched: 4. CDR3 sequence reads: CSARGGNEQYF. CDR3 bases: TGCAGTGCCCGGGGAGGGAACGAGCAGTACTTC.

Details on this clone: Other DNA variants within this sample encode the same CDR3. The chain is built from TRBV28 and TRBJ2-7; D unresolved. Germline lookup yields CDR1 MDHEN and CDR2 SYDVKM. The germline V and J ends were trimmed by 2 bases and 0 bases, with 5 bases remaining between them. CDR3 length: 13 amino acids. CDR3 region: CASSLPGSYEQYF. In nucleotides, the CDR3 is TGTGCCAGCAGTTTACCGGGCTCCTACGAGCAGTACTTC.

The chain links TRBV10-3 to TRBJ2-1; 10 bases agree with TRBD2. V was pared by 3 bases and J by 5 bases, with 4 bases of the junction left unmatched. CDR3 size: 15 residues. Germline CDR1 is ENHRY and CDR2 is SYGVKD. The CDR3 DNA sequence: TGTGCCATCAGTGACCGACTAGCGGGCCACAATGAGCAGTTCTTC. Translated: CAISDRLAGHNEQFF.

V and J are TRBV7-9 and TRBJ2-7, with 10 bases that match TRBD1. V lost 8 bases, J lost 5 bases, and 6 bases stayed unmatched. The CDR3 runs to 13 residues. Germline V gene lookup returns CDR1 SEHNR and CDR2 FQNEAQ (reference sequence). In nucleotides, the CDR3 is TGTGCCAGCGGGACGACAGGGGGCCACGAGCAGTACTTC. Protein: CASGTTGGHEQYF.

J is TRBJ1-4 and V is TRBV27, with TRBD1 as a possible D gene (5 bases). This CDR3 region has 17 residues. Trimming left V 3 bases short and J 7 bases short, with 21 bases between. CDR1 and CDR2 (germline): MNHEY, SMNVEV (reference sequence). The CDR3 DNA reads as TGTGCCAGCAGTTTGTGGCAGGGCGAGGAATTTATTGAAAAACTGTTTTTT. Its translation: CASSLWQGEEFIEKLFF. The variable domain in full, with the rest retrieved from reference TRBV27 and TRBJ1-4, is EAQVTQNPRYLITVTGKKLTVTCSQNMNHEYMSWYRQDPGLGLRQIYYSMNVEVTDKGDVPEGYKVSRKEKRNFPLILESPSPNQTSLYFCASSLWQGEEFIEKLFFGSGTQLSVL.

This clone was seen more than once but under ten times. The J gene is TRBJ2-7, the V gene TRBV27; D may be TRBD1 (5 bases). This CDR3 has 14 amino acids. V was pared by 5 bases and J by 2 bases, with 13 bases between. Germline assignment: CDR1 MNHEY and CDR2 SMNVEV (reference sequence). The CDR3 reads CASSPLTVPYEQYF. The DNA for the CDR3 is TGTGCCAGCAGTCCACTGACAGTGCCCTACGAGCAGTACTTC.

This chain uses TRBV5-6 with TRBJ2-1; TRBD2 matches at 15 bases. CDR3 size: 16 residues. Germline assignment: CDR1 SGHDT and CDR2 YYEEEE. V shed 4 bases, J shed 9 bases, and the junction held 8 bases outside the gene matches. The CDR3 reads CASSIRTSGRASEQFF. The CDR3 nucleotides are TGTGCCAGCAGCATCCGGACTAGCGGGAGGGCCAGTGAGCAGTTCTTC.

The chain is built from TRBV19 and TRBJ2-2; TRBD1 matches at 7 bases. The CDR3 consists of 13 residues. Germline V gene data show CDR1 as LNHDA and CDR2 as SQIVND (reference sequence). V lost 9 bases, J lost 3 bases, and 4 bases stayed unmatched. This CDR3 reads CASHTGDTGELFF. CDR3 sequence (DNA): TGTGCCAGCCATACAGGGGACACCGGGGAGCTGTTTTTT.

The CDR3: CASSFLPATENTEAFF. The CDR3 nucleotides read TGTGCCAGCAGCTTCCTACCCGCGACAGAGAACACTGAAGCTTTCTTT. The chain employs TRBV28 and TRBJ1-1; D might be TRBD1 (5 bases). V lost 6 bases and J lost 1, with 18 bases in between. This CDR3 is 16 amino acids long. CDR1 is MDHEN and CDR2 is SYDVKM in the germline V gene.

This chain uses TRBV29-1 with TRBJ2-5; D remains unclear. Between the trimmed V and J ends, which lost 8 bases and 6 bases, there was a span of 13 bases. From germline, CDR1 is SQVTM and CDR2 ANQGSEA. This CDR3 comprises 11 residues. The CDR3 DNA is TGCAGCTCCACCGAGGATCAGACCCAGTACTTC. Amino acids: CSSTEDQTQYF.

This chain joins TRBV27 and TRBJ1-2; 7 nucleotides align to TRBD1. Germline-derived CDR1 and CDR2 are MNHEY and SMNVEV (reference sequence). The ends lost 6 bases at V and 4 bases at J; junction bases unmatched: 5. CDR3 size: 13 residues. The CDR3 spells CASRPGTAYGYTF. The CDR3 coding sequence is TGTGCCAGCAGACCCGGGACAGCCTATGGCTACACCTTC.

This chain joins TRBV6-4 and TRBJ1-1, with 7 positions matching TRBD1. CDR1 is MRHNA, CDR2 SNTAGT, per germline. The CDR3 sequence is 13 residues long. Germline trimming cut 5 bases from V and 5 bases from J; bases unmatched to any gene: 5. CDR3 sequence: CASSQQGSTEAFF. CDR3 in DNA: TGTGCCAGCAGTCAACAGGGGAGTACTGAAGCTTTCTTT.

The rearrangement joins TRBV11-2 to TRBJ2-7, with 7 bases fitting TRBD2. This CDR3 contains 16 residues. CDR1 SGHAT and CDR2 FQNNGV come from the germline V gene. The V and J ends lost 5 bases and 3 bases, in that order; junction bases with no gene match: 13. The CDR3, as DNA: TGTGCCAGCAGCCCCCGGGCTTCCGGGACTAACTACGAGCAGTACTTC. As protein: CASSPRASGTNYEQYF.

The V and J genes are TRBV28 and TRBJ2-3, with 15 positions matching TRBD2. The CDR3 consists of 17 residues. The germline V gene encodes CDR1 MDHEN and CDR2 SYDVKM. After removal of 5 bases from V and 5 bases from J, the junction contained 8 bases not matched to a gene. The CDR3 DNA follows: TGTGCCAGCAGTCCTGGGACTAGCGGGAGGTACGGAGATACGCAGTATTTT. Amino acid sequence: CASSPGTSGRYGDTQYF.

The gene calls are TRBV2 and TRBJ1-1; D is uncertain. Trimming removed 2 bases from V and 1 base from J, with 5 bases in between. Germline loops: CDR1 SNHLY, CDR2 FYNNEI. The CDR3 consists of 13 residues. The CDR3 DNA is TGTGCCAGCAGTGAACGGGGGAACACTGAAGCTTTCTTT. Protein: CASSERGNTEAFF.

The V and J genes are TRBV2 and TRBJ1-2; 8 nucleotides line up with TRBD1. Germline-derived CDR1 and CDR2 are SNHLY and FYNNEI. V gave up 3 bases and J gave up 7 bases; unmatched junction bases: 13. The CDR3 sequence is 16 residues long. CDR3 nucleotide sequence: TGTGCCAGCAGTGATACCCGGGACAGGTTCCAAGGTGGCTACACCTTC. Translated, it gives CASSDTRDRFQGGYTF.

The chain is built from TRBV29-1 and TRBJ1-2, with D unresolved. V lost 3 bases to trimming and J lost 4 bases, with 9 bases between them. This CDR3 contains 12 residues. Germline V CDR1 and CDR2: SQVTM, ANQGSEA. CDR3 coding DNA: TGCAGCGTTGATGGCAGGCTCTATGGCTACACCTTC. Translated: CSVDGRLYGYTF.

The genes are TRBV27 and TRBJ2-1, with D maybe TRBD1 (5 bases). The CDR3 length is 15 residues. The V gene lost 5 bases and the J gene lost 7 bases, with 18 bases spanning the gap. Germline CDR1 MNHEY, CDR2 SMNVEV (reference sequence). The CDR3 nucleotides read TGTGCCAGCAGTCCTAACGGCCAGGGTGCTAATGAGCAGTTCTTC. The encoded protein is CASSPNGQGANEQFF.

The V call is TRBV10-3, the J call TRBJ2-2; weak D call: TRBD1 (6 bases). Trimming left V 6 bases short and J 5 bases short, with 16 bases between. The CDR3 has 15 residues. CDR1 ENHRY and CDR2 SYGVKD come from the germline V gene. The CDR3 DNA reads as TGTGCCATCAGCCGGGACACAGGGCGGACCGGGGAGCTGTTTTTT. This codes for CAISRDTGRTGELFF.

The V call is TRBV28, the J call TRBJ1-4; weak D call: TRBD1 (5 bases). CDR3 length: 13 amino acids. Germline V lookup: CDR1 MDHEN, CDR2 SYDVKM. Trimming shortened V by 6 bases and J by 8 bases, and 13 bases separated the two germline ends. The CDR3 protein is CASRGGNAEKLFF. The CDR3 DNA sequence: TGTGCCAGCAGGGGGGGTAATGCCGAAAAACTGTTTTTT.